The T cell receptor (beta chain) described here comes from a study of shared clonotypes between healthy human individuals. The naive CD8 subset, CD45RO-negative cells positively selected for CCR7, excluded terminally differentiated effector memory CD45RA+ cells. This CDR3 has 14 amino acids. With V trimmed by 3 bases and J by 7 bases, 5 bases remained unmatched. Germline loops: CDR1 SNHLY, CDR2 FYNNEI. Measured with immunoSEQ multiplex PCR; TCRdb has only the in-frame clones, and not every one. The sample records around 1.9 million clones, 90% to 95% being singletons. The sample taken for sequencing was naive CD8+ T cells from PBMCs. The clonotype comes from a man aged 18 to 30 in good health. Some clones in this sample may be carry-over from other donors' samples. The chain is built from TRBV2 and TRBJ2-7, with 11 bases lining up with TRBD2. The DNA for the CDR3 is TGTGCCAGCAGTGAGCTAGCGGGAGGTCAAGAGCAGTACTTC. Translation: CASSELAGGQEQYF.